This section outlines one T cell receptor (beta chain) sequence together with its context. What it recognizes is unknown. With a much larger clone just one base away, this may be a read error. The CDR3 ends on some other residue instead of the conserved phenylalanine or tryptophan, so this is likely a read error. What the library attached to individual cDNA molecules were unique molecular identifiers. How the authors handled the data: With a range of roughly 23,224 to 690,600, the median per sample was roughly 95,000 TCRs. TCRdb re-called the RACE reads with MiXCR, one entry per CDR3 protein. In this record, the V and J calls reflect TCRdb's handling and not the investigators' own analysis. The data contain around 130,000 distinct CDR3 sequences, 9% to 10% of them seen just once; the ten biggest clones take up about 1.8%. The data belong to a study of human T cells and chemical hapten exposure. Looking at the study overall: TCR yields per sample varied, mainly owing to small pooled library volume differences. Study-level points and caveats: Sensitizing to DPC left TCRs with a frequency above 1 in 1000 unaltered.

The time point here: healthy volunteer bleed at 2 weeks. The authors extracted total RNA from unfractionated whole blood. Germline values: CDR1 DFQATT, CDR2 SNEGSKA (reference sequence). V gave up 0 bases and J gave up 7 bases; unmatched junction bases: 3. CDR3 length equals 13 residues. Sequencing used whole blood. The receptor comes from a male donor in good health. Some clones in this sample may be carry-over from other donors' samples. The chain carries TRBV20-1 and TRBJ2-7; 10 nucleotides agree with TRBD2. The DNA of the CDR3 is TGCAGTGCTAGAGAGGGACTAGCGCCGGAGCAGTACTCC. Translated, it gives CSAREGLAPEQYS.